The 24 T cell receptor beta chains below come from one sample, sequenced in a study of T cell repertoires in cytomegalovirus infection. TCRdb re-called the reads with MiXCR, one entry per CDR3 protein. The sample comprises approximately 500,000 distinct CDR3 sequences, more than 15% of which are singletons, and 20% to 30% rests with the top ten. Sequencing used CD8+ T cells from PBMCs. Every receptor here comes from a human donor in good health (CMV status not recorded). Some clones in this sample may be carry-over from other donors' samples.

This chain uses TRBV12-3 or TRBV12-4 with TRBJ2-1, with 8 nucleotides matching TRBD1. The CDR3 consists of 17 residues. V lost 2 bases to trimming and J lost 7 bases; unmatched junction nucleotides: 13. CDR3 DNA sequence: TGTGCCAGCAGTTTATCGTTTGGGGACAGGTTTATGAATGAGCAGTTCTTC. Translation gives CASSLSFGDRFMNEQFF.

This clonotype was observed many times. V usage is TRBV2 and J usage is TRBJ2-7, with 11 bases aligning to TRBD2. Per germline, CDR1 SNHLY and CDR2 FYNNEI. The CDR3 loop spans 14 amino acids. The V and J ends lost 8 bases and 4 bases, in that order; junction bases with no gene match: 7. The CDR3 region is CASSYTSGSYEQYF. CDR3 coding DNA: TGTGCCAGCTCTTATACTAGCGGGAGTTACGAGCAGTACTTC.

This clonotype was observed a few times. The V and J genes are TRBV28 and TRBJ1-3, with a tentative D call TRBD1 (5 bases). CDR1 is MDHEN and CDR2 is SYDVKM in the germline V gene. This CDR3 is built from 15 residues. With 7 bases removed from V and 0 bases from J, the gap between germline ends came to 13 bases. In nucleotides, the CDR3 is TGTGCCAGCATCCCGGGACTTAACTCTGGAAACACCATATATTTT. The encoded protein is CASIPGLNSGNTIYF. The full variable domain, rest sourced from reference TRBV28 and TRBJ1-3, is DVKVTQSSRYLVKRTGEKVFLECVQDMDHENMFWYRQDPGLGLRLIYFSYDVKMKEKGDIPEGYSVSREKKERFSLILESASTNQTSMYLCASIPGLNSGNTIYFGEGSWLTVV.

The rearrangement uses TRBV11-2 and TRBJ1-3; possible D gene TRBD1, 5 bases. V lost 3 bases, J lost 2 bases, and 14 bases lay in between. CDR1 and CDR2 from the germline V gene are SGHAT and FQNNGV. This CDR3 spans 16 amino acids. The CDR3 sequence is CASSFGDSTPGNTIYF. In nucleotides, the CDR3 is TGTGCCAGCAGCTTCGGGGACTCAACCCCTGGAAACACCATATATTTT.

This clonotype was counted at least ten times. This chain joins TRBV7-8 and TRBJ1-6; tentatively, D is TRBD1 (6 bases). Trimming removed 1 base from V and 2 bases from J, with 15 bases in between. CDR3 length: 18 residues. Germline lookup yields CDR1 SGHVS and CDR2 FQNEAQ. The CDR3 sequence is CASSLVYADSPYNSPLHF. For the CDR3, the DNA is TGTGCCAGCAGCTTAGTTTATGCGGACAGCCCCTATAATTCACCCCTCCACTTT.

As concerns this clonotype: This clone may be a read error of a much larger clone one base away. The chain has TRBV5-5 and TRBJ2-1, with 16 nucleotides matching TRBD2. Germline V gives CDR1 SGHKS, CDR2 YYEKEE (reference sequence). Trimming took 4 bases from V and 12 from J; bases not matched to a gene: 7. This CDR3 has 15 residues. The CDR3, as DNA: TGTGCCAGCAGCGGGACTAGCGGGGGGGTTAGTGTGCAGTTCTTC. Translating gives CASSGTSGGVSVQFF. Based on the CDR3 plus reference TRBV5-5 and TRBJ2-1, the full variable domain is DAGVTQSPTHLIKTRGQQVTLRCSPISGHKSVSWYQQVLGQGPQFIFQYYEKEERGRGNFPDRFSARQFPNYSSELNVNALLLGDSALYLCASSGTSGGVSVQFFGPGTRLTVL.

V usage is TRBV3-1 and J usage is TRBJ1-6, with D tentatively TRBD1 (5 bases). V lost 0 bases and J 1 base, leaving 10 bases between the germline ends. CDR1 and CDR2 from the germline V gene are LGHDT and YNNKEL (reference sequence). CDR3 length: 17 residues. This chain's CDR3 is CASSQDPQASYNSPLHF. The CDR3 region has the DNA TGTGCCAGCAGCCAAGACCCACAGGCATCCTATAATTCACCCCTCCACTTT.

In this sample, this clonotype turned up a few times. The chain carries TRBV9 and TRBJ2-1; D is undetermined. CDR1 and CDR2 (germline): SGDLS, YYNGEE. The CDR3 length is 14 residues. Between the trimmed V and J ends, which lost 6 bases and 2 bases, there was a span of 12 bases. CDR3 in amino acids: CASTRAVAYNEQFF. The CDR3 nucleotides are TGTGCCAGCACGCGTGCAGTAGCCTACAATGAGCAGTTCTTC.

This clonotype was observed a few times. The rearrangement uses TRBV25-1 and TRBJ2-5; 9 bases agree with TRBD1. V was pared by 1 base and J by 6 bases, with 9 bases of the junction left unmatched. The germline CDR1 and CDR2 sequences are MGHDK and SYGVNS. The CDR3 length is 16 residues. CDR3: CASSESGTGITKTQYF. The CDR3 bases are TGTGCCAGCAGTGAATCGGGGACAGGGATCACAAAGACCCAGTACTTC.

J is TRBJ2-6 and V is TRBV5-4; tentatively, D is TRBD2 (5 bases). V was pared by 4 bases and J by 3 bases, with 8 bases between. CDR1 is SGHNT and CDR2 is YYREEE in the germline V gene (reference sequence). This CDR3 is 14 amino acids long. The CDR3 loop reads CASSLEGGANVLTF. The DNA of the CDR3 is TGTGCCAGCAGCCTCGAGGGTGGGGCCAACGTCCTGACTTTC.

This chain joins TRBV2 and TRBJ2-3; tentative D call: TRBD2 (5 bases). This CDR3 region has 12 residues. Germline V gene sequence: CDR1 SNHLY, CDR2 FYNNEI. The CDR3: CVIRSEGDTQYF. Here the CDR3 DNA reads TGTGTCATAAGATCCGAGGGAGATACGCAGTATTTT.

This chain joins TRBV14 and TRBJ2-2; maybe TRBD1 (6 bases). CDR1 is SGHDN and CDR2 is FVKESK in the germline V gene. V lost 2 bases and J 7 bases, leaving 11 bases between the germline ends. This CDR3 is built from 14 residues. In DNA form, the CDR3 reads TGTGCCAGCAGCCAAATACAGGGAAACGGGGAGCTGTTTTTT. This encodes CASSQIQGNGELFF.

This clonotype came up many times. The chain employs TRBV7-6 and TRBJ2-1; TRBD2 is a possible D gene (6 bases). The germline gives CDR1 SGHVS, CDR2 FNYEAQ. The CDR3 extends over 17 amino acids. V lost 6 bases and J lost 9, with 27 bases in between. The DNA of the CDR3 is TGTGCCAGCAGTTTTGATTTTGGACTAAGGGAAGTTAGTGAGCAGTTCTTC. This encodes CASSFDFGLREVSEQFF. Looking up the rest from reference TRBV7-6 and TRBJ2-1 gives the full variable domain: GAGVSQSPRYKVTKRGQDVALRCDPISGHVSLYWYRQALGQGPEFLTYFNYEAQQDKSGLPNDRFSAERPEGSISTLTIQRTEQRDSAMYRCASSFDFGLREVSEQFFGPGTRLTVL.

In its sample, this clonotype was seen a few times. The chain links TRBV4-1 to TRBJ2-7, with TRBD1 matching over 7 bases. V lost 0 bases and J lost 4; bases outside the gene matches: 6. CDR1 MGHRA and CDR2 YSYEKL come from the germline V gene. The CDR3 spans 15 residues. The CDR3, as DNA: TGCGCCAGCAGCCAAGAGGGACAGAGTTTTTACGAGCAGTACTTC. Amino acid sequence: CASSQEGQSFYEQYF.

This clonotype came up many times. This chain uses TRBV7-2 with TRBJ2-1, with 7 bases fitting TRBD1. Germline-derived CDR1 and CDR2 are SGHTA and FQGNSA. J was trimmed by 0 bases and V by 5 bases; bases with no gene match: 7. The CDR3 consists of 16 residues. The CDR3 DNA is TGTGCCAGCAGCGTACACGGGGACAGCTCCTACAATGAGCAGTTCTTC. It encodes CASSVHGDSSYNEQFF. Full variable domain (missing parts from reference TRBV7-2 and TRBJ2-1): GAGVSQSPSNKVTEKGKDVELRCDPISGHTALYWYRQSLGQGLEFLIYFQGNSAPDKSGLPSDRFSAERTGGSVSTLTIQRTQQEDSAVYLCASSVHGDSSYNEQFFGPGTRLTVL.

The J gene is TRBJ2-7, the V gene TRBV6-6, with 10 bases matching TRBD1. The germline CDR1 and CDR2 sequences are MNHNY and SVGAGI (reference sequence). CDR3 length: 15 amino acids. The ends lost 7 bases at V and 4 bases at J; junction bases unmatched: 10. The CDR3 region is CASTNRGQGEYEQYF. In DNA form, the CDR3 reads TGTGCCAGCACCAACCGAGGACAGGGGGAGTACGAGCAGTACTTC.

The CDR3 region has the DNA TGCAGTGCTAGAGCATCGACAGGGGGCTATGCTTTCTTT. Its protein product is CSARASTGGYAFF. This chain connects TRBV20-1 to TRBJ1-1; TRBD1 matches 10 bases. The CDR3 sequence is 13 residues long. V lost 1 base, J lost 11 bases, and 7 bases stayed unmatched. Per germline, CDR1 DFQATT and CDR2 SNEGSKA (reference sequence).

This clonotype appeared many times. The CDR3 DNA sequence: TGTGCCAGCAGGCCACAGGGCTCCAATCAGCCCCAGCATTTT. It codes for CASRPQGSNQPQHF. V gene TRBV27 combines with J gene TRBJ1-5; D may be TRBD1 (6 bases). V gave up 6 bases and J gave up 3 bases, with 12 bases separating them. The CDR3 is 14 amino acids. The germline V gene has CDR1 MNHEY and CDR2 SMNVEV (reference sequence).

A single count supports this clonotype. The chain uses TRBV9 and TRBJ2-3, with TRBD2 matching 7 bases. Losses at the gene ends were 2 bases for V and 6 bases for J; bases not matched to a gene: 3. Germline CDR1 is SGDLS and CDR2 is YYNGEE. The CDR3 runs 13 residues. The CDR3 region is CASSVAGDDTQYF. CDR3 DNA sequence: TGTGCCAGCAGCGTCGCGGGGGACGATACGCAGTATTTT.

The rearrangement links TRBV19 to TRBJ1-1; D is perhaps TRBD1 (5 bases). Germline CDR1 is LNHDA and CDR2 is SQIVND (reference sequence). Between the trimmed V and J ends, which lost 0 bases and 1 base, there was a span of 12 bases. This CDR3 has 16 amino acids. The DNA of the CDR3 is TGTGCCAGTAGTATAGATCTCCAGGGCCCGAACACTGAAGCTTTCTTT. Amino acids: CASSIDLQGPNTEAFF.

J is TRBJ2-7 and V is TRBV19; D remains ambiguous. Germline V gene data show CDR1 as LNHDA and CDR2 as SQIVND (reference sequence). V shed 8 bases and J shed 2 bases, with 7 bases lying between them. The CDR3 contains 11 residues. The CDR3 DNA is TGTGCCAGTTTAGCCCCCTACGAGCAGTACTTC. Its translation: CASLAPYEQYF.

Notes on this clonotype: Sequence at one end of the junction differs from germline and may be a read error. The chain uses TRBV7-7 and TRBJ2-3; 8 nucleotides line up with TRBD2. Germline V gives CDR1 SSHAT, CDR2 FNYEAQ (reference sequence). This CDR3 has 15 residues. The CDR3 sequence: CASSFTAGAVDTRYF. The CDR3, as DNA: TGTGCTAGCAGCTTCACAGCGGGAGCGGTAGATACGCGGTATTTT.

This chain joins TRBV10-2 and TRBJ2-2; TRBD1 agrees at 10 bases. V dropped 11 bases and J dropped 4; count of bases not matched to a gene: 13. CDR1 and CDR2 (germline): WSHSY, SAAADI. This CDR3 is 16 amino acids long. Here the CDR3 reads CAAVARDRGPTGELFF. In DNA, the CDR3 is TGCGCCGCAGTCGCCCGGGACAGGGGCCCCACCGGGGAGCTGTTTTTT.

Many counts were recorded for this clonotype. The gene calls are TRBV10-3 and TRBJ2-3, with 7 bases lining up with TRBD2. The CDR3 is made up of 17 amino acids. J gave up 6 bases and V 3 bases, and 15 bases lay outside the gene matches. Germline loops: CDR1 ENHRY, CDR2 SYGVKD. The CDR3 protein is CAISDWRPAGEADTQYF. The CDR3 bases are TGTGCCATCAGTGATTGGCGGCCGGCGGGAGAGGCGGATACGCAGTATTTT.